These 22 T cell receptor beta chains originate from one sample sequenced in a study of T cells expressing NK-cell markers. TCRdb reprocessed the 5' RACE reads and keeps a single row for each CDR3 protein, giving no DNA. The sample's table shows 400,000 to 550,000 distinct CDR3 sequences. Material for sequencing was blood T cells: a sorted CD56 or NKG2C T cell subset, CD4+ or CD8+ T cells, or bulk PBMC T cells (not recorded which). The receptor source for this set is a woman between 18 and 75 years old in good health.

The chain recombines TRBV5-1 with TRBJ1-1; TCRdb lists TRBD1, though no DNA is available to test this call. The length of the CDR3 is 15 residues. CDR1 and CDR2 (germline): SGHRS, YFSETQ. The CDR3 loop reads CASRRREGEGAEAFF.

The rearrangement uses TRBV12-3 or TRBV12-4 and TRBJ2-1; TCRdb's D gene call, TRBD2, goes unchecked for lack of DNA. The CDR3 is 16 residues long. CDR3 protein: CASNPTSGGKGNEQFF.

V usage is TRBV6-5 and J usage is TRBJ1-1. The CDR3 is 14 residues long. Germline CDR1 and CDR2: MNHEY and SVGAGI. The CDR3 loop is CASSFRNLNTEAFF.

The chain carries TRBV12-3 or TRBV12-4 and TRBJ2-5; the D gene TCRdb calls, TRBD1, cannot be checked with no DNA. This CDR3 comprises 14 residues. The CDR3 sequence is CASSADRTRETQYF.

J is TRBJ1-1 and V is TRBV12-3 or TRBV12-4; TCRdb's assignment of TRBD1 cannot be checked, as there is no DNA. The CDR3 totals 11 residues. The CDR3 region is CASRGGSEAFF.

V is TRBV20-1 and J is TRBJ2-3; TCRdb returns TRBD1, unconfirmable since there is no DNA. The germline gives CDR1 DFQATT, CDR2 SNEGSKA (reference sequence). CDR3 size: 17 residues. CDR3 sequence reads: CSAREGRMGQHSDTQYF.

V and J are TRBV12-3 or TRBV12-4 and TRBJ2-3; the TCRdb D gene call, TRBD1, has no DNA to confirm it. The CDR3 runs 16 residues. The CDR3 region is CASSSYRQASTDTQYF.

The genes are TRBV6-1 and TRBJ2-3. Germline V gene lookup returns CDR1 MNHNS and CDR2 SASEGT. This CDR3 has 14 residues. CDR3 loop: CASSGVRRTDTQYF.

The chain links TRBV9 to TRBJ1-3; with no DNA, the TCRdb D assignment of TRBD1 cannot be verified. This CDR3 spans 15 amino acids. Germline CDR1 is SGDLS and CDR2 is YYNGEE. CDR3 in amino acids: CASSSQGFSGNTIYF.

J is TRBJ2-1 and V is TRBV10-3. This CDR3 is built from 18 residues. Germline CDR1 and CDR2: ENHRY and SYGVKD. CDR3: CAISDRSKRDLAYNEQFF.

The chain recombines TRBV7-9 with TRBJ2-1. The CDR3 contains 12 residues. Germline loops: CDR1 SEHNR, CDR2 FQNEAQ (reference sequence). The CDR3 here is CASSLFGNEQFF.

The gene calls are TRBV27 and TRBJ2-1; the TRBD2 assignment by TCRdb is unverifiable without DNA. Germline V gene lookup returns CDR1 MNHEY and CDR2 SMNVEV (reference sequence). CDR3 length: 16 amino acids. The CDR3 is CASGLLAEGSYNEQFF.

The chain combines TRBV4-3 with TRBJ1-5. The CDR3 contains 15 residues. Germline V gene data show CDR1 as LGHNA and CDR2 as YSLEER. The CDR3 loop is CASSQEGTVTQPQHF.

This chain links TRBV6-6 with TRBJ1-3; TCRdb proposes TRBD1, but this gene call is untestable without DNA. Germline V gives CDR1 MNHNY, CDR2 SVGAGI (reference sequence). The CDR3 length is 13 residues. CDR3 region: CASSQSGQEAIYF.

V and J are TRBV12-3 or TRBV12-4 and TRBJ2-1; TCRdb proposes TRBD1, but this gene call is untestable without DNA. This CDR3 is built from 14 residues. CDR3 amino acids: CASISGGHSNEQFF.

The J gene is TRBJ2-5, the V gene TRBV20-1; TCRdb returns TRBD1, unconfirmable since there is no DNA. The CDR3 has 16 amino acids. Looked up from germline, CDR1 is DFQATT and CDR2 is SNEGSKA (reference sequence). The CDR3 region is CSASIGTGSAVETQYF.

The genes are TRBV5-1 and TRBJ2-1. Germline CDR1 is SGHRS and CDR2 is YFSETQ. This CDR3 spans 17 amino acids. The chain's CDR3 is CASSLEGRASSYNEQFF.

The rearrangement links TRBV11-2 to TRBJ2-5; checking the TCRdb D call of TRBD2 is not possible without DNA. The CDR3 covers 14 residues. Looked up from germline, CDR1 is SGHAT and CDR2 is FQNNGV. CDR3 amino acids: CASSFSGQQETQYF. The full variable domain, completed using reference TRBV11-2 and TRBJ2-5, is EAGVAQSPRYKIIEKRQSVAFWCNPISGHATLYWYQQILGQGPKLLIQFQNNGVVDDSQLPKDRFSAERLKGVDSTLKIQPAKLEDSAVYLCASSFSGQQETQYFGPGTRLLVL.

The gene calls are TRBV7-2 and TRBJ1-4. The CDR3 length is 14 residues. CDR1 and CDR2 (germline): SGHTA, FQGNSA. The CDR3 region is CASSLQGRDEKLFF.

The chain has TRBV29-1 and TRBJ2-1; checking the TCRdb D call of TRBD1 is not possible without DNA. The CDR3 sequence is 15 residues long. Per germline, CDR1 SQVTM and CDR2 ANQGSEA. CDR3 sequence: CSAVSRGERGDEQFF.

CDR3: CASSSTDNQPQHF. The chain combines TRBV12-3 or TRBV12-4 with TRBJ1-5. This CDR3 has 13 residues.

The J gene is TRBJ1-5, the V gene TRBV24-1; TCRdb selects TRBD1, and the lack of DNA leaves this call unchecked. This CDR3 spans 13 amino acids. Germline V gives CDR1 KGHDR, CDR2 SFDVKD. This CDR3 reads CATSDWGNQPQHF.